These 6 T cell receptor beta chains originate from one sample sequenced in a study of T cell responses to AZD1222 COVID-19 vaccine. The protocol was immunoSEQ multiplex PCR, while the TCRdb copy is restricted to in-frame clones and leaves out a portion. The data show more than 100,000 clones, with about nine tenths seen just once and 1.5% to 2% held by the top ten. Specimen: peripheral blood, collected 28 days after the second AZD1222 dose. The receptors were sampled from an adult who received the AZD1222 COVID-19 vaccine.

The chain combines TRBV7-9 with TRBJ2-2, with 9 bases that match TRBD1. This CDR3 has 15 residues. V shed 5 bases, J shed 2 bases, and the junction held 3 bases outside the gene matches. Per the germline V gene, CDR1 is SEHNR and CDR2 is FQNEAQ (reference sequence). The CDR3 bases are TGTGCCAGCAGCCCGGGACAGGGTAACACCGGGGAGCTGTTTTTT. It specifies CASSPGQGNTGELFF.

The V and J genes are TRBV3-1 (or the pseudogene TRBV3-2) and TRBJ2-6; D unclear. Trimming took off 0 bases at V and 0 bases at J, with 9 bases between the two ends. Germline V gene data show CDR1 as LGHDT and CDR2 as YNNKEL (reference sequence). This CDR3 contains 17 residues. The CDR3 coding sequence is TGTGCCAGCAGCCAAGATGAACCCCTCTCTGGGGCCAACGTCCTGACTTTC. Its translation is CASSQDEPLSGANVLTF.

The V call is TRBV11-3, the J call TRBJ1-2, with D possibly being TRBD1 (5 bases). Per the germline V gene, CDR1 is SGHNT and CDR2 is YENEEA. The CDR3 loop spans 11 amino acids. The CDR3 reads CATPEGDGYTF. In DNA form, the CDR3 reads TGTGCTACTCCTGAAGGGGATGGCTACACCTTC.

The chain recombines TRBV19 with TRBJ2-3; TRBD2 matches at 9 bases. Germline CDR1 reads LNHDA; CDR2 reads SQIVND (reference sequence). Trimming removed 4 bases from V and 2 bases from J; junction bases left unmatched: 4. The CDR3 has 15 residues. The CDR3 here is CASSKTSGFTDTQYF. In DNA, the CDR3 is TGTGCCAGTAGTAAGACTAGCGGTTTCACAGATACGCAGTATTTT.

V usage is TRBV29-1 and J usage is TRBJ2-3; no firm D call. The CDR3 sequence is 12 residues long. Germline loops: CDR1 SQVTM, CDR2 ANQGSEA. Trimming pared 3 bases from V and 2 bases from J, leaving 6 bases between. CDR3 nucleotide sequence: TGCAGCGTTGATGGGGTCACAGATACGCAGTATTTT. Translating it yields CSVDGVTDTQYF.

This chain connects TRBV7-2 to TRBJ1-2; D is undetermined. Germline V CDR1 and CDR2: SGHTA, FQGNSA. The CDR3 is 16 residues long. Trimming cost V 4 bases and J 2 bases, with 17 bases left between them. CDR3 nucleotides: TGTGCCAGCAGCTCACCGTCGACGGTTTGGAACTATGGCTACACCTTC. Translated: CASSSPSTVWNYGYTF.